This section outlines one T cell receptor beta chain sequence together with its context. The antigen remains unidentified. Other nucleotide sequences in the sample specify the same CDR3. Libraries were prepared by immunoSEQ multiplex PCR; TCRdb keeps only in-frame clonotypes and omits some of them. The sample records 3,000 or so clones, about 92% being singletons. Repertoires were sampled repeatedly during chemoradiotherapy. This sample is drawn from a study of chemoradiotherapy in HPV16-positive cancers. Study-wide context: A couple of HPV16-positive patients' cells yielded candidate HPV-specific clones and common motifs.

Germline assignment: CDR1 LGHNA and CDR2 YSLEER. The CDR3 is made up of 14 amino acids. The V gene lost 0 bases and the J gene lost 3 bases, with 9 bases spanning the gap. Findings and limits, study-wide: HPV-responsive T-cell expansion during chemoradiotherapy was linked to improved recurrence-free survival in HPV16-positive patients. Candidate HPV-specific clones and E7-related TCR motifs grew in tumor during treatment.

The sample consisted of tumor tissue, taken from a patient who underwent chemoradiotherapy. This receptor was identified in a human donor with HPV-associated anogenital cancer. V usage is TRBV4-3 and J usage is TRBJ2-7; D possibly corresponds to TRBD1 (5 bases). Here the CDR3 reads CASSQEQGSYEQYF. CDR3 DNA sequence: TGCGCCAGCAGCCAAGAGCAGGGCAGCTACGAGCAGTACTTC.